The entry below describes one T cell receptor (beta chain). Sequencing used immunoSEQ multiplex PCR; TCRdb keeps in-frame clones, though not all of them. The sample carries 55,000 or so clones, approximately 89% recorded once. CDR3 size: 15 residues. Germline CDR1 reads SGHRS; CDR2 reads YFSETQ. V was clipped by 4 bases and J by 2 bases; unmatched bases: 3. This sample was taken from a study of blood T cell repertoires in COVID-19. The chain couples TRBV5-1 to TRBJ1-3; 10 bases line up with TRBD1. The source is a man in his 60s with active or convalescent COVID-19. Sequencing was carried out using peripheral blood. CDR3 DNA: TGCGCCAGCAGCACAGGACAGGGGGCTGGAAACACCATATATTTT. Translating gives CASSTGQGAGNTIYF.